The 32 T cell receptor beta chains in this list originate from one sample, sequenced in a study of follicular helper T cells after annual influenza vaccination. The time point was: 2013-2014 season, 7 days after vaccination. Generated by immunoSEQ multiplex PCR, the TCRdb table keeps only in-frame clones and is missing some. The sample records about 9,900 clones, more than 65% being singletons. Sequencing was performed on CXCR5- memory CD4+ T cells sorted from blood, taken 7 days after influenza vaccination. Receptor source: an adult who received the influenza vaccine.

The chain joins TRBV6-6 to TRBJ1-5; D not certain. This CDR3 comprises 13 residues. The V gene's germline CDR1 is MNHNY and CDR2 SVGAGI (reference sequence). The V end was cut by 2 bases, the J end by 7 bases, with 9 bases between. The CDR3 sequence is CASSYDGRQPQHF. The DNA for the CDR3 is TGTGCCAGCAGTTACGACGGGCGGCAGCCCCAGCATTTT.

The chain has TRBV18 and TRBJ2-7; TRBD2 aligns across 10 bases. This CDR3 has 16 residues. CDR1 and CDR2 (germline): KGHSH, LQKENI. V lost 2 bases to trimming and J lost 4 bases; unmatched junction nucleotides: 8. Here the CDR3 DNA reads TGTGCCAGCTCACCATTTAGCGGGGGGCTACTTTACGAGCAGTACTTC. This encodes CASSPFSGGLLYEQYF.

The chain recombines TRBV30 with TRBJ1-6, with D uncertain. The CDR3 runs 15 residues. In germline, CDR1 is GTSNPN, CDR2 SVGIG (reference sequence). V lost 4 bases, J lost 4 bases, and 14 bases lay in between. The CDR3 protein is CAWTRSRGYNSPLHF. CDR3 bases: TGTGCCTGGACTCGGAGCCGGGGTTATAATTCACCCCTCCACTTT.

The chain has TRBV5-1 and TRBJ2-5; weak D call: TRBD2 (6 bases). V was trimmed by 3 bases and J by 5 bases, leaving 14 bases between them. Germline V lookup: CDR1 SGHRS, CDR2 YFSETQ. This CDR3 spans 14 amino acids. The CDR3 DNA is TGCGCCAGCAGCTCTACAGCCGCGGGGGAGACCCAGTACTTC. Translation gives CASSSTAAGETQYF.

The chain has TRBV5-1 and TRBJ2-1, with 9 bases lining up with TRBD1. The CDR3 runs to 16 residues. The V segment lost 2 bases and the J segment 2 bases; nucleotides outside the gene matches: 5. CDR1 and CDR2 (germline): SGHRS, YFSETQ. In DNA form, the CDR3 reads TGCGCCAGCAGCTTAGGGGACAGGGCCCCCTACAATGAGCAGTTCTTC. This codes for CASSLGDRAPYNEQFF.

The chain joins TRBV29-1 to TRBJ2-3; 8 positions match TRBD2. The CDR3 consists of 14 residues. From germline, CDR1 is SQVTM and CDR2 ANQGSEA. The V gene end was trimmed by 5 bases and the J gene end by 5 bases; junction bases not matched to a gene: 9. Written as DNA, the CDR3 is TGCAGCGTTACCGGGACTAGTGTAGGAGATACGCAGTATTTT. Its protein product is CSVTGTSVGDTQYF.

The chain employs TRBV7-2 and TRBJ2-1; D is perhaps TRBD1 or TRBD2 (6 bases each). The CDR3 covers 15 residues. The ends were cut back, 1 base at V and 4 bases at J, with 11 bases in the middle. In germline, CDR1 is SGHTA, CDR2 FQGNSA. The CDR3 DNA reads as TGTGCCAGCAGCTTAGGAACAGGGAGGTACAATGAGCAGTTCTTC. Translating gives CASSLGTGRYNEQFF.

The rearrangement joins TRBV7-2 to TRBJ1-3, with a weak D call TRBD1 (5 bases). CDR3 length: 15 residues. Deletions cut 5 bases from V and 4 bases from J, with 15 bases between. The germline gives CDR1 SGHTA, CDR2 FQGNSA. CDR3 residues: CASSRGTPAGNTIYF. The DNA of the CDR3 is TGTGCCAGCAGCCGTGGGACGCCCGCAGGAAACACCATATATTTT.

The chain carries TRBV5-1 and TRBJ2-5, with D perhaps given as TRBD1 or TRBD2 (5 bases each). This CDR3 has 14 amino acids. Trimming pared 0 bases from V and 4 bases from J, leaving 10 bases between. Per the germline V gene, CDR1 is SGHRS and CDR2 is YFSETQ. CDR3 DNA sequence: TGCGCCAGCAGCTTGGGGGACGGTAGAGAGACCCAGTACTTC. Protein: CASSLGDGRETQYF.

The V gene is TRBV27, the J gene TRBJ2-1, with TRBD1 matching 7 bases. Germline lookup yields CDR1 MNHEY and CDR2 SMNVEV (reference sequence). The CDR3 has 15 residues. V lost 5 bases and J lost 7; bases outside the gene matches: 11. CDR3 sequence (DNA): TGTGCCAGCAGTCCCGACAGGGTAAAGGGTAATGAGCAGTTCTTC. Translated, it gives CASSPDRVKGNEQFF.

The gene calls are TRBV19 and TRBJ1-1, with 9 bases matching TRBD1. The V and J ends lost 6 bases and 6 bases, in that order; junction bases with no gene match: 14. Per germline, CDR1 LNHDA and CDR2 SQIVND (reference sequence). The length of the CDR3 is 16 residues. The CDR3 nucleotides read TGTGCCAGTAGCCATAACGTGGGGACAGGGATCCCTGAAGCTTTCTTT. Translating it yields CASSHNVGTGIPEAFF.

V usage is TRBV6-1 and J usage is TRBJ2-5; no reliable D call. Trimming stripped 3 bases from V and 2 bases from J, with 7 bases between. CDR3 length: 13 amino acids. Germline V gene data show CDR1 as MNHNS and CDR2 as SASEGT. The CDR3 sequence is CASSEIVQETQYF. CDR3 bases: TGTGCCAGCAGTGAGATAGTGCAAGAGACCCAGTACTTC.

The chain has TRBV9 and TRBJ2-1; 13 nucleotides agree with TRBD2. The CDR3 has 17 amino acids. Germline loops: CDR1 SGDLS, CDR2 YYNGEE. J gave up 8 bases and V 4 bases, and 12 bases lay outside the gene matches. In DNA form, the CDR3 reads TGTGCCAGCAGCCTTCAATCCGGGACTAGCGGGATTTATGAGCAGTTCTTC. This gives the protein CASSLQSGTSGIYEQFF.

The genes are TRBV28 and TRBJ1-4, with 10 nucleotides matching TRBD1. After removal of 8 bases from V and 7 bases from J, the junction contained 4 bases not matched to a gene. The CDR3 length is 13 residues. In germline, CDR1 is MDHEN, CDR2 SYDVKM. This CDR3 is CASLDRGSEKLFF. The CDR3 coding sequence is TGTGCCAGCCTGGACAGGGGGAGTGAAAAACTGTTTTTT.

The DNA of the CDR3 is TGTGCCAGTAGTAGAGTGGGACTAGCGGGCGTAAGGGACACCGGGGAGCTGTTTTTT. This sequence encodes CASSRVGLAGVRDTGELFF. The chain couples TRBV19 to TRBJ2-2, with 12 bases lining up with TRBD2. Germline trimming cut 4 bases from V and 3 bases from J; bases unmatched to any gene: 12. Looked up from germline, CDR1 is LNHDA and CDR2 is SQIVND (reference sequence). CDR3 length: 19 amino acids.

The chain carries TRBV10-3 and TRBJ1-1, with D unclear. This CDR3 spans 13 amino acids. Per the germline V gene, CDR1 is ENHRY and CDR2 is SYGVKD. The V and J ends lost 10 bases and 4 bases respectively, with 16 bases between them. The CDR3 nucleotides read TGTGCCACCAAAAAGGACCCGAGCACTGAAGCTTTCTTT. It yields the protein CATKKDPSTEAFF.

The chain has TRBV5-5 and TRBJ2-1, with a possible D match to TRBD2 (5 bases). The ends were cut back, 4 bases at V and 2 bases at J, with 13 bases in the middle. The germline V gene encodes CDR1 SGHKS and CDR2 YYEKEE (reference sequence). CDR3 length equals 15 residues. The CDR3 nucleotides read TGTGCCAGCAGCCGGCTCAGCGGACCCTACAATGAGCAGTTCTTC. This sequence encodes CASSRLSGPYNEQFF.

The rearrangement uses TRBV18 and TRBJ2-3; 10 bases agree with TRBD2. Looked up from germline, CDR1 is KGHSH and CDR2 is LQKENI. Losses at the gene ends were 0 bases for V and 0 bases for J; bases not matched to a gene: 6. The CDR3 covers 18 residues. CDR3 nucleotides: TGTGCCAGCTCACCACCGTCCACTAGCGGGGCTAGCACAGATACGCAGTATTTT. Translation gives CASSPPSTSGASTDTQYF.

The chain has TRBV4-1 and TRBJ2-7; TRBD2 matches 7 bases. This CDR3 region has 12 residues. V lost 0 bases to trimming and J lost 9 bases; unmatched junction nucleotides: 2. CDR1 and CDR2 from the germline V gene are MGHRA and YSYEKL. The CDR3 loop is CASSQDSGGQYF. The DNA of the CDR3 is TGCGCCAGCAGCCAAGATTCGGGGGGGCAGTACTTC.

The V call is TRBV11-2, the J call TRBJ1-5; 7 bases match TRBD1. The CDR3 is 11 amino acids. The germline V gene encodes CDR1 SGHAT and CDR2 FQNNGV. J gave up 9 bases and V 6 bases, and 2 bases lay outside the gene matches. In DNA form, the CDR3 reads TGTGCCAGCAGTTCAGGGGGGCCCCAGCATTTT. This translates into CASSSGGPQHF.

This clone is a singleton in its sample. The J gene is TRBJ2-3, the V gene TRBV28, with 11 nucleotides matching TRBD2. The V gene end was trimmed by 5 bases and the J gene end by 3 bases; junction bases not matched to a gene: 7. The CDR3 extends over 16 amino acids. CDR1 MDHEN and CDR2 SYDVKM come from the germline V gene. The CDR3 protein is CASSPPTSGITDTQYF. CDR3 nucleotides: TGTGCCAGCAGTCCCCCGACTAGCGGGATTACAGATACGCAGTATTTT. The full variable domain, its missing parts supplied by reference TRBV28 and TRBJ2-3, is DVKVTQSSRYLVKRTGEKVFLECVQDMDHENMFWYRQDPGLGLRLIYFSYDVKMKEKGDIPEGYSVSREKKERFSLILESASTNQTSMYLCASSPPTSGITDTQYFGPGTRLTVL.

The chain uses TRBV6-5 and TRBJ2-5, with D unresolved. CDR3 length: 11 residues. V dropped 5 bases and J dropped 4 bases, with 5 bases sitting between them. The germline gives CDR1 MNHEY, CDR2 SVGAGI. The CDR3, as DNA: TGTGCCAGCAGTAAACTAGAGACCCAGTACTTC. It is translated as CASSKLETQYF.

This chain uses TRBV6-1 with TRBJ2-7; possible D gene TRBD2, 6 bases. V lost 2 bases, J lost 4 bases, and 15 bases lay in between. CDR3 length: 15 residues. Germline V lookup: CDR1 MNHNS, CDR2 SASEGT. This chain's CDR3 is CASSERRDPPYEQYF. CDR3 nucleotides: TGTGCCAGCAGTGAAAGGAGGGACCCTCCTTACGAGCAGTACTTC.

The chain employs TRBV5-1 and TRBJ1-6; D ambiguous. CDR3 size: 13 residues. Germline V gives CDR1 SGHRS, CDR2 YFSETQ. The V end lost 0 bases, the J end lost 10 bases, and 8 bases lay between the germline ends. CDR3 sequence reads: CASSLGFSSPLHF. The DNA of the CDR3 is TGCGCCAGCAGCTTGGGGTTTAGCTCACCCCTCCACTTT.

Only one count was recorded for this clone. The V and J genes are TRBV7-9 and TRBJ2-2, with D unresolved. Germline V gives CDR1 SEHNR, CDR2 FQNEAQ (reference sequence). The CDR3 loop spans 16 amino acids. Trimming cost V 6 bases and J 5 bases, with 19 bases left between them. Written as DNA, the CDR3 is TGTGCCAGCAGGCAGCAAGGTGGAATCGTGACCGGGGAGCTGTTTTTT. It is translated as CASRQQGGIVTGELFF.

The gene calls are TRBV5-1 and TRBJ2-7; 10 positions match TRBD2. The V and J ends lost 2 bases and 6 bases, in that order; junction bases with no gene match: 8. Germline-derived CDR1 and CDR2 are SGHRS and YFSETQ. This CDR3 contains 15 residues. Here the CDR3 DNA reads TGCGCCAGCAGCTTAGCGGGGGGGGCGGAGGGCGAGCAGTACTTC. It codes for CASSLAGGAEGEQYF. Looking up the rest from reference TRBV5-1 and TRBJ2-7 gives the full variable domain: KAGVTQTPRYLIKTRGQQVTLSCSPISGHRSVSWYQQTPGQGLQFLFEYFSETQRNKGNFPGRFSGRQFSNSRSEMNVSTLELGDSALYLCASSLAGGAEGEQYFGPGTRLTVT.

This clone appeared a single time. V and J are TRBV19 and TRBJ1-4, with TRBD1 matching 11 bases. CDR3 length equals 16 residues. The V gene end was trimmed by 3 bases and the J gene end by 8 bases; junction bases not matched to a gene: 8. Looked up from germline, CDR1 is LNHDA and CDR2 is SQIVND (reference sequence). The CDR3 loop is CASSMGGTGGDEKLFF. The DNA of the CDR3 is TGTGCCAGTAGTATGGGCGGGACAGGGGGTGACGAAAAACTGTTTTTT. Based on the CDR3 plus reference TRBV19 and TRBJ1-4, the full variable domain is DGGITQSPKYLFRKEGQNVTLSCEQNLNHDAMYWYRQDPGQGLRLIYYSQIVNDFQKGDIAEGYSVSREKKESFPLTVTSAQKNPTAFYLCASSMGGTGGDEKLFFGSGTQLSVL.

V is TRBV9 and J is TRBJ2-3; 11 bases fit TRBD2. V dropped 5 bases and J dropped 2; count of bases not matched to a gene: 7. The germline CDR1 and CDR2 sequences are SGDLS and YYNGEE. The CDR3 length is 16 residues. CDR3 loop: CASSPGTSGTTDTQYF. The CDR3 DNA reads as TGTGCCAGCAGTCCCGGGACTAGCGGCACCACAGATACGCAGTATTTT. Full variable domain (rest looked up from reference TRBV9 and TRBJ2-3): DSGVTQTPKHLITATGQRVTLRCSPRSGDLSVYWYQQSLDQGLQFLIQYYNGEERAKGNILERFSAQQFPDLHSELNLSSLELGDSALYFCASSPGTSGTTDTQYFGPGTRLTVL.

The CDR3 here is CASSQTLNSPLHF. The CDR3 DNA follows: TGTGCCAGCAGTCAAACCTTAAATTCACCCCTCCACTTT. The chain uses TRBV28 and TRBJ1-6; unclear D gene. This CDR3 contains 13 residues. CDR1 and CDR2 (germline): MDHEN, SYDVKM. V dropped 5 bases and J dropped 7 bases, with 9 bases sitting between them.

V is TRBV15 and J is TRBJ2-7; the match to TRBD1 covers 9 bases. Germline values: CDR1 LNHNV, CDR2 YYDKDF (reference sequence). The CDR3 extends over 15 amino acids. The V gene end was trimmed by 1 base and the J gene end by 4 bases; junction bases not matched to a gene: 5. CDR3 bases: TGTGCCACCAGCAGAGCCCGGACAGGGGAGTACGAGCAGTACTTC. Translated: CATSRARTGEYEQYF.

V usage is TRBV9 and J usage is TRBJ2-5; TRBD1 might be the D (5 bases). CDR3 size: 12 residues. The germline gives CDR1 SGDLS, CDR2 YYNGEE. V was shortened by 3 bases and J by 4 bases, with 7 bases between the two germline ends. The CDR3 nucleotides are TGTGCCAGCAGCGGGGGCGGAGAGACCCAGTACTTC. It codes for CASSGGGETQYF.

The chain couples TRBV19 to TRBJ1-2; 7 bases match TRBD1. CDR1 is LNHDA, CDR2 SQIVND, per germline (reference sequence). With 5 bases clipped from V and 8 bases from J, the junction kept 8 bases outside the gene matches. The CDR3 is 13 residues long. The CDR3 coding sequence is TGTGCCAGTAGTGCAGGGGGGTCTCGCGGCTACACCTTC. Residues: CASSAGGSRGYTF.